This T cell receptor (beta chain) stems from a study of T cell repertoires in cytomegalovirus infection. The germline CDR1 and CDR2 sequences are LGHDT and YNNKEL (reference sequence). The CDR3 sequence is 20 residues long. J was trimmed by 0 bases and V by 3 bases; bases with no gene match: 17. TCRdb passed the reads through MiXCR, listing each CDR3 protein once. The data show approximately 110,000 distinct CDR3 sequences, roughly 39% seen once. Regarding this clonotype: What it binds is not known.

Sample: CD8+ T cells from cultured PBMCs, taken from culture after CMV antigen stimulation. This chain uses TRBV3-1 with TRBJ2-4, with TRBD1 matching 7 bases. The sequence derives from a human donor in good health (CMV status not recorded). Some clones in this sample may be carry-over from other donors' samples. CDR3 in amino acids: CASSHITGEPVVGAKNIQYF. The CDR3 bases are TGTGCCAGCAGCCATATAACAGGGGAACCGGTCGTGGGAGCCAAAAACATTCAGTACTTC.